This entry describes one T cell receptor (beta chain). This sample includes further DNA sequences coding for the same CDR3. The length of the CDR3 is 18 residues. The germline CDR1 and CDR2 sequences are SGHRS and YFSETQ. J lost 0 bases, V lost 2 bases, and 3 bases had no gene match. In the source study's methods: For nucleated cells, counts were estimated from reference gene primer amplification. Clones were sequenced by immunoSEQ multiplex PCR, and TCRdb holds only the in-frame ones, with some missing. V, J and clone size were drawn from that table, and D and trimming were deduced from the DNA. The sample lists around 250,000 clones; roughly 86% were seen once. The sample belongs to a study of blood T cell repertoires in COVID-19. Overall study: Sites across the United States, Italy and Spain contributed samples from acute and convalescent COVID-19. From T cells, B-cell-depleted T cells, or PBMCs came the material, which was cDNA or gDNA.

Sequencing input: peripheral blood. The sequence derives from a man aged 35 to 55 with active or convalescent COVID-19. The chain joins TRBV5-1 to TRBJ2-1; 15 positions agree with TRBD2. DNA for the CDR3: TGCGCCAGCAGCTTCGGACTAGCGGGAGGGAGCTCCTACAATGAGCAGTTCTTC. Translation: CASSFGLAGGSSYNEQFF.